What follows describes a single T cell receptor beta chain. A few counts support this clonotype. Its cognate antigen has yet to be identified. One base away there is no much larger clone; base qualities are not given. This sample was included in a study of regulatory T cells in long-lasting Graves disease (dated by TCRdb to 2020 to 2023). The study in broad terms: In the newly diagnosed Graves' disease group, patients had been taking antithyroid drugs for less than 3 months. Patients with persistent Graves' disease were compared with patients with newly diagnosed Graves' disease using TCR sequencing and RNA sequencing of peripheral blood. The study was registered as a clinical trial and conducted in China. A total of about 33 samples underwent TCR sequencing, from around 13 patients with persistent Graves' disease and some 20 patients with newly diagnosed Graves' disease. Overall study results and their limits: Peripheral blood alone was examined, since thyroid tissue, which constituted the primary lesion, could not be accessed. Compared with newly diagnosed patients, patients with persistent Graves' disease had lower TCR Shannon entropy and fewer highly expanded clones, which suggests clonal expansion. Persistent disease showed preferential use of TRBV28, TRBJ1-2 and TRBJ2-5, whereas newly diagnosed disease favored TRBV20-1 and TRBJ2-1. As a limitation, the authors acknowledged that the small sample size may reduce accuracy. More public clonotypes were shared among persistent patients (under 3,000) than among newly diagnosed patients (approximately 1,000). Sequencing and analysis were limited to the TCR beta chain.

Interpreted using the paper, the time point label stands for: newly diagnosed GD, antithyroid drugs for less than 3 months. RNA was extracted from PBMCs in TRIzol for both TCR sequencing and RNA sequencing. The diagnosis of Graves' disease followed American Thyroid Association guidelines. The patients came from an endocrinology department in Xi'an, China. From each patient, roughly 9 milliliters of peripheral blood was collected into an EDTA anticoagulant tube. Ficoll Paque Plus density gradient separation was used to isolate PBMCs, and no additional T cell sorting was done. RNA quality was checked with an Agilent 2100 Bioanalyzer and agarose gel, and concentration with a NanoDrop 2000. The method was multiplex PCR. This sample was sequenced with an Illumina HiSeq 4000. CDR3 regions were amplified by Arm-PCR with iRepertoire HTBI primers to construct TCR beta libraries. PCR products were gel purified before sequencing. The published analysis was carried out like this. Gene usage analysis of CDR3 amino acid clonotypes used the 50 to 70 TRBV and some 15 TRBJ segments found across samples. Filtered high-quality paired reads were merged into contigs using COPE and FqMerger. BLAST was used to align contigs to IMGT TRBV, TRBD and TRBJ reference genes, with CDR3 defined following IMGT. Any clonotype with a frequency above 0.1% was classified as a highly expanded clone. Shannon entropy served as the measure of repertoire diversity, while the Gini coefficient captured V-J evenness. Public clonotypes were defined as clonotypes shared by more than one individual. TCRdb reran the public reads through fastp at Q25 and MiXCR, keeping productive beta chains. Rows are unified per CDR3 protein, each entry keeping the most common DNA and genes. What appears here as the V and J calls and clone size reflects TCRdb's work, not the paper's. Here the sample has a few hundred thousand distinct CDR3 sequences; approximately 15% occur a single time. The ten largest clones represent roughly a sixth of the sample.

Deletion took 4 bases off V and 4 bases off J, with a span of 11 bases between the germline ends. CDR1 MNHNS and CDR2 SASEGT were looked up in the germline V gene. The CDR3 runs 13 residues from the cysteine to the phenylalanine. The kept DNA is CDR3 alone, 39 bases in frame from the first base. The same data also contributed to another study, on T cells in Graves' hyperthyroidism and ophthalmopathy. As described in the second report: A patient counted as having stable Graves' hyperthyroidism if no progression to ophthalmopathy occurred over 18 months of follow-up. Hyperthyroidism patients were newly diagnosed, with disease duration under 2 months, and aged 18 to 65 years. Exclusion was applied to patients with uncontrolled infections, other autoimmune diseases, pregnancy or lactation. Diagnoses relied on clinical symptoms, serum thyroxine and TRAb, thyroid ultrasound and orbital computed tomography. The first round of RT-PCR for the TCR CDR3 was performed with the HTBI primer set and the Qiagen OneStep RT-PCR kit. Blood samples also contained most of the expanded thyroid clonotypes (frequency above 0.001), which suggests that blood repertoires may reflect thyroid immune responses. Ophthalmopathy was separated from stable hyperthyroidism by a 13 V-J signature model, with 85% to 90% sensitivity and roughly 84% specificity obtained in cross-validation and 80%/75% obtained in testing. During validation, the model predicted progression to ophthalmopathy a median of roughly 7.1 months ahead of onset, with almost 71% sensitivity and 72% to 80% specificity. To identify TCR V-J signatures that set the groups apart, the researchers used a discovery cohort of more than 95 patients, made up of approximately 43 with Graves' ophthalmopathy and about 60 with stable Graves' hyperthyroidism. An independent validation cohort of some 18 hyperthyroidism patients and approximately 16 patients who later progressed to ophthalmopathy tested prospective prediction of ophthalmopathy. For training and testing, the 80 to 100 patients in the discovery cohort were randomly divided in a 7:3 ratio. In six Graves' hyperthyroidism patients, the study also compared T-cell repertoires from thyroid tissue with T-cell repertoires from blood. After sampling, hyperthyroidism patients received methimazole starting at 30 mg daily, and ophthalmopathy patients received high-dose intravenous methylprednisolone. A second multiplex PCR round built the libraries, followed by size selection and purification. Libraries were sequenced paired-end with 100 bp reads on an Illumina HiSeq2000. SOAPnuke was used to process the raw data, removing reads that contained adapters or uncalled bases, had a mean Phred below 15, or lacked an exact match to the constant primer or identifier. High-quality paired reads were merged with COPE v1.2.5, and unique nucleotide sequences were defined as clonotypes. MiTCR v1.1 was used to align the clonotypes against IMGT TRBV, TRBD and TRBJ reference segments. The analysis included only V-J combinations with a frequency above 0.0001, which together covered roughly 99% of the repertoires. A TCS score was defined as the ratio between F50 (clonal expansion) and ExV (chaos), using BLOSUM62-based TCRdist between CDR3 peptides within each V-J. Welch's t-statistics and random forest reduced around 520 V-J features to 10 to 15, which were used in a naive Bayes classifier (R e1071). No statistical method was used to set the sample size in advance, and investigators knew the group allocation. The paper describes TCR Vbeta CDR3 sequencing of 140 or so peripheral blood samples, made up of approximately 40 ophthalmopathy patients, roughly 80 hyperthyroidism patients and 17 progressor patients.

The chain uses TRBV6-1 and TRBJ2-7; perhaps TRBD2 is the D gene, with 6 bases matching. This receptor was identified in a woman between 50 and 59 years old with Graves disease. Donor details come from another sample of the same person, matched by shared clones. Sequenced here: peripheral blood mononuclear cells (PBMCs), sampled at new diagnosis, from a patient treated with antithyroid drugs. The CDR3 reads CASSADGGYEQYF. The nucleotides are TGTGCCAGCAGTGCGGACGGAGGGTACGAGCAGTACTTC.